This is a list of T cell receptor beta chains from one sample in a study of molecular identifiers for immune sequencing clone quantification. From the PCR reads, TCRdb called clonotypes with MiXCR, one entry per CDR3 protein. The profile shows around 94,000 distinct CDR3 sequences, about 35% of them singletons. Material for sequencing was naive CD8+ T cells from blood, with Jurkat cell RNA spiked in. The receptors derive from a human donor in good health. Some libraries in this study had Jurkat cell RNA spiked in. CDR3s include the opening cysteine and the closing phenylalanine or tryptophan. The D gene is left open where the match is weak. Part of the rows lack a size; the others show once, few, many or a class for expanded clones.

V gene: TRBV5-6
J gene: TRBJ2-5
D gene: NA
clone size: many
CDR3 DNA: TGTGCCAGCAGCTTGGCCAGTGAGACCCAGTACTTC
CDR3 protein: CASSLASETQYF

V gene: TRBV27
J gene: TRBJ2-5
D gene: TRBD1
clone size: few
CDR3 DNA: TGTGCCAGCAGTCAACAGACAGGGGGGAGTATAGAGACCCAGTACTTC
CDR3 protein: CASSQQTGGSIETQYF

V gene: TRBV12-3/TRBV12-4
J gene: TRBJ2-7
D gene: NA
clone size: few
CDR3 DNA: TGTGCCAGCAGGGGGGACGAGGACGAGCAGTACTTC
CDR3 protein: CASRGDEDEQYF

V gene: TRBV20-1
J gene: TRBJ2-1
D gene: TRBD2
clone size: NA
CDR3 DNA: TGCAGTGCTAGAGGGGGGGTAGCGGGATCTTACAATGAGCAGTTCTTC
CDR3 protein: CSARGGVAGSYNEQFF

V gene: TRBV6-1
J gene: TRBJ2-7
D gene: NA
clone size: few
CDR3 DNA: TGTGCCAGCAGTGTAACTCTCCGGGACCCTTCGGGCGAGCAGTACTTC
CDR3 protein: CASSVTLRDPSGEQYF

V gene: TRBV20-1
J gene: TRBJ2-7
D gene: TRBD1
clone size: many
CDR3 DNA: TGCAGTGCTAGGTCCGGGACAGCCTACGAGCAGTACTTC
CDR3 protein: CSARSGTAYEQYF

V gene: TRBV7-6
J gene: TRBJ2-3
D gene: TRBD1
clone size: many
CDR3 DNA: TGTGCCAGCAGCTCACGGACAGGAACGACGGGAGATACGCAGTATTTT
CDR3 protein: CASSSRTGTTGDTQYF

V gene: TRBV14
J gene: TRBJ2-1
D gene: TRBD2
clone size: many
CDR3 DNA: TGTGCCAGCAGCATCCGACTAGCGGACAATGAGCAGTTCTTC
CDR3 protein: CASSIRLADNEQFF

V gene: TRBV7-9
J gene: TRBJ2-5
D gene: NA
clone size: NA
CDR3 DNA: TGTGCCAGCAGGCCACCAGTTCGGGCTCAAGAGACCCAGTACTTC
CDR3 protein: CASRPPVRAQETQYF

V gene: TRBV18
J gene: TRBJ2-4
D gene: NA
clone size: few
CDR3 DNA: TGTGCCAGCTCACCACCGTGGGAACTAGCCAAAAACATTCAGTACTTC
CDR3 protein: CASSPPWELAKNIQYF

V gene: TRBV10-3
J gene: TRBJ2-3
D gene: NA
clone size: NA
CDR3 DNA: TGTGCCATCAGTACCTTGGGAGTTAGCACAGATACGCAGTATTTT
CDR3 protein: CAISTLGVSTDTQYF

V gene: TRBV6-1
J gene: TRBJ2-7
D gene: NA
clone size: NA
CDR3 DNA: TGTACCAGCAGGGAAAACCAGAAGTTAAATTCCTACGAGCAGTACTTC
CDR3 protein: CTSRENQKLNSYEQYF

V gene: TRBV7-2
J gene: TRBJ2-1
D gene: NA
clone size: many
CDR3 DNA: TGTGCCAGCAGCTTCGCTTCGCTAGGGGATGAGCAGTTCTTC
CDR3 protein: CASSFASLGDEQFF

V gene: TRBV5-6
J gene: TRBJ2-7
D gene: TRBD1
clone size: NA
CDR3 DNA: TGTGCCAGCAGCTGGAGCGGACAGGTCCACGAGCAGTACTTC
CDR3 protein: CASSWSGQVHEQYF

V gene: TRBV20-1
J gene: TRBJ1-5
D gene: TRBD1
clone size: many
CDR3 DNA: TGCAGTGCTTGGACAGGCATGGACCTCAATCAGCCCCAGCATTTT
CDR3 protein: CSAWTGMDLNQPQHF

V gene: TRBV6-5
J gene: TRBJ2-7
D gene: NA
clone size: NA
CDR3 DNA: TGTGCCAGCGGTTACGGGACGGAGGGGACCTACGAGCAGTACTTC
CDR3 protein: CASGYGTEGTYEQYF

V gene: TRBV27
J gene: TRBJ2-3
D gene: NA
clone size: NA
CDR3 DNA: TGTGCCAGCAGTTTATCGGGGATTTACACAGATACGCAGTATTTT
CDR3 protein: CASSLSGIYTDTQYF

V gene: TRBV13
J gene: TRBJ2-7
D gene: NA
clone size: many
CDR3 DNA: TGTGCCAGCAGCTTAGGCCGGGGCGAGCAGTACTTC
CDR3 protein: CASSLGRGEQYF

V gene: TRBV6-5
J gene: TRBJ2-5
D gene: NA
clone size: NA
CDR3 DNA: TGTGCCAGCAGTTACTCGAGGGCGGGGGCGCAGGGGACCCAGTACTTC
CDR3 protein: CASSYSRAGAQGTQYF

V gene: TRBV23-1
J gene: TRBJ2-3
D gene: NA
clone size: NA
CDR3 DNA: TGCGCCAGCAGTCAATCCCGCGCAACAGATACGCAGTATTTT
CDR3 protein: CASSQSRATDTQYF

V gene: TRBV10-2
J gene: TRBJ2-3
D gene: NA
clone size: NA
CDR3 DNA: TGCGCCAGCAGGAACTCGGGAGTATGGGATACGCAGTATTTT
CDR3 protein: CASRNSGVWDTQYF

V gene: TRBV9
J gene: TRBJ2-2
D gene: TRBD1
clone size: NA
CDR3 DNA: TGTGCCAGCAGCGTAGGGAGACAGGGAAGGAAGAACACCGGGGAGCTGTTTTTT
CDR3 protein: CASSVGRQGRKNTGELFF

V gene: TRBV6-2/TRBV6-3
J gene: TRBJ2-1
D gene: TRBD2
clone size: few
CDR3 DNA: TGTGCCAGCAGTTACTCGTCTAGCGGGAGGCCGTACAATGAGCAGTTCTTC
CDR3 protein: CASSYSSSGRPYNEQFF

V gene: TRBV7-6
J gene: TRBJ1-2
D gene: NA
clone size: NA
CDR3 DNA: TGTGCCAGCAGCTTAGCTGAGGGAAGGGAATATGGCTACACCTTC
CDR3 protein: CASSLAEGREYGYTF

V gene: TRBV19
J gene: TRBJ2-7
D gene: TRBD1
clone size: NA
CDR3 DNA: TGTGCCAGTAGTATATACAGGGGTAACTACGAGCAGTACTTC
CDR3 protein: CASSIYRGNYEQYF

V gene: TRBV5-6
J gene: TRBJ2-7
D gene: TRBD1
clone size: NA
CDR3 DNA: TGTGCCAGCAGCTTGGTGGCAGGGGGCTATTACGAGCAGTACTTC
CDR3 protein: CASSLVAGGYYEQYF

V gene: TRBV5-6
J gene: TRBJ1-1
D gene: NA
clone size: many
CDR3 DNA: TGTGCCAGCAGCGAACAGGGAGGCGGTCGTGCTTTCTTT
CDR3 protein: CASSEQGGGRAFF

V gene: TRBV9
J gene: TRBJ1-4
D gene: NA
clone size: NA
CDR3 DNA: TGTGCCAGCAACGTAGGGTCGGGGCGGGGAGAAAAACTGTTTTTT
CDR3 protein: CASNVGSGRGEKLFF

V gene: TRBV4-2
J gene: TRBJ2-7
D gene: TRBD2
clone size: NA
CDR3 DNA: TGTGCCAGCGGCCAAGAGGGGCTAGCGGGCTACGCGCAGTACTTC
CDR3 protein: CASGQEGLAGYAQYF

V gene: TRBV7-9
J gene: TRBJ2-1
D gene: NA
clone size: NA
CDR3 DNA: TGTGCCAGCAGCTTATGGCCCCAGGAGAATGAGCAGTTCTTC
CDR3 protein: CASSLWPQENEQFF

V gene: TRBV6-2/TRBV6-3
J gene: TRBJ2-7
D gene: NA
clone size: NA
CDR3 DNA: TGTGCCAGCAATCCGGCAGGGGGGTTCAACGAGCAGTACTTC
CDR3 protein: CASNPAGGFNEQYF

V gene: TRBV29-1
J gene: TRBJ2-7
D gene: TRBD1
clone size: few
CDR3 DNA: TGCAGCGTTTGGGGACAGGGGGCGGGAGAGCAGTACTTC
CDR3 protein: CSVWGQGAGEQYF

V gene: TRBV19
J gene: TRBJ2-3
D gene: NA
clone size: many
CDR3 DNA: TGTGCCAGTAGTATCCCCTGGCGACCAGATACGCAGTATTTT
CDR3 protein: CASSIPWRPDTQYF

V gene: TRBV12-3/TRBV12-4
J gene: TRBJ2-5
D gene: NA
clone size: many
CDR3 DNA: TGTGCCAGCACCCCACGGCACCAAGTTGCCCAGTACTTC
CDR3 protein: CASTPRHQVAQYF

V gene: TRBV20-1
J gene: TRBJ2-7
D gene: NA
clone size: many
CDR3 DNA: TGCAGTGCTAGAGATCCTACGGATTCCTACGAGCAGTACTTC
CDR3 protein: CSARDPTDSYEQYF

V gene: TRBV25-1
J gene: TRBJ1-1
D gene: NA
clone size: few
CDR3 DNA: TGTGCCAGCAGTGAATATAGGAGCTCCTACGCGGACACTGAAGCTTTCTTT
CDR3 protein: CASSEYRSSYADTEAFF

V gene: TRBV19
J gene: TRBJ2-2
D gene: TRBD2
clone size: NA
CDR3 DNA: TGTGCCAGTACCTTCCTATCCCTGACTAGCGGGGGGGCCGGGGAGCTGTTTTTT
CDR3 protein: CASTFLSLTSGGAGELFF

V gene: TRBV6-2/TRBV6-3
J gene: TRBJ2-5
D gene: NA
clone size: few
CDR3 DNA: TGTGCCAGCAGCAACGGAGAGACCCAGTACTTC
CDR3 protein: CASSNGETQYF

V gene: TRBV19
J gene: TRBJ1-5
D gene: TRBD1
clone size: NA
CDR3 DNA: TGTGCCAGTAGTGCGGGACAGGGACTCGCCCAGCCCCAGCATTTT
CDR3 protein: CASSAGQGLAQPQHF

V gene: TRBV20-1
J gene: TRBJ2-7
D gene: TRBD1
clone size: NA
CDR3 DNA: TGCAGTGCCATAGGTCCTCAGGGGGCTTACGAGCAGTACTTC
CDR3 protein: CSAIGPQGAYEQYF

V gene: TRBV7-6
J gene: TRBJ2-7
D gene: NA
clone size: many
CDR3 DNA: TGTGCCAGCAGCTCGGACAGTACCTCCTACGAGCAGTACTTC
CDR3 protein: CASSSDSTSYEQYF

V gene: TRBV24-1
J gene: TRBJ2-3
D gene: NA
clone size: NA
CDR3 DNA: TGTGCCACCAGACAGGATGGCACAGATACGCAGTATTTT
CDR3 protein: CATRQDGTDTQYF

V gene: TRBV3-1
J gene: TRBJ2-3
D gene: NA
clone size: NA
CDR3 DNA: TGTGCCAGCAGCCGGAACGGGACTTTTACCACAGATACGCAGTATTTT
CDR3 protein: CASSRNGTFTTDTQYF

V gene: TRBV27
J gene: TRBJ2-7
D gene: NA
clone size: NA
CDR3 DNA: TGTGCCAGCATGTTACAGCCGGGACCCGCCTACGAGCAGTACTTC
CDR3 protein: CASMLQPGPAYEQYF

V gene: TRBV5-4
J gene: TRBJ1-5
D gene: NA
clone size: few
CDR3 DNA: TGTGCCAGCAGTGACAGCTATAGCAATCAGCCCCAGCATTTT
CDR3 protein: CASSDSYSNQPQHF

V gene: TRBV12-5
J gene: TRBJ2-5
D gene: NA
clone size: NA
CDR3 DNA: TGTGCTAGTGGTTTGGGCCCCGGAGAGACCCAGTACTTC
CDR3 protein: CASGLGPGETQYF

V gene: TRBV7-9
J gene: TRBJ2-7
D gene: NA
clone size: few
CDR3 DNA: TGTGCCAGCAGCCCCCACAGTTTTGAGCAGTACTTC
CDR3 protein: CASSPHSFEQYF